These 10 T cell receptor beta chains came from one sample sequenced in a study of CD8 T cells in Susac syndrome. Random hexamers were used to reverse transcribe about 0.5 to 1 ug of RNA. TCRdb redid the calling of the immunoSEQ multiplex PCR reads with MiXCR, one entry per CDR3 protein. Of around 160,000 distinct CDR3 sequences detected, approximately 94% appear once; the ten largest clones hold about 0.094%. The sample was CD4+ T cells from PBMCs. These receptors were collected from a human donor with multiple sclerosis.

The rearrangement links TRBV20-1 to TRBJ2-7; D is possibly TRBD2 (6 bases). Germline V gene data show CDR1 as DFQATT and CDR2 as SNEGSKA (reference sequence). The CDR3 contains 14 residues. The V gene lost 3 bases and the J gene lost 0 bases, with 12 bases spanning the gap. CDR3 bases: TGCAGTGCTAGTGTTGCGGGGAGCTCCTACGAGCAGTACTTC. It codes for CSASVAGSSYEQYF.

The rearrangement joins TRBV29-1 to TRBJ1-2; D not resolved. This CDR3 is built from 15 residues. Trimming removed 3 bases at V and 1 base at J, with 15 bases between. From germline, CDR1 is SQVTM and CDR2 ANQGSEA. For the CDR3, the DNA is TGCAGCGTTGACGATGGGGTTAATTTTAACTATGGCTACACCTTC. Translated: CSVDDGVNFNYGYTF. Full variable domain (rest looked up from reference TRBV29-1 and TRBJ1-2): SAVISQKPSRDICQRGTSLTIQCQVDSQVTMMFWYRQQPGQSLTLIATANQGSEATYESGFVIDKFPISRPNLTFSTLTVSNMSPEDSSIYLCSVDDGVNFNYGYTFGSGTRLTVV.

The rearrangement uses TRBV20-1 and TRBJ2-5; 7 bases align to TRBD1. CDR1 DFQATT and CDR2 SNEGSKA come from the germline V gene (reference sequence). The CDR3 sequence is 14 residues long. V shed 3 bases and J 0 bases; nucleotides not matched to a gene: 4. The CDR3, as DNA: TGCAGTGCTAGGGGGACAGTGTACCAAGAGACCCAGTACTTC. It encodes CSARGTVYQETQYF.

The CDR3 DNA follows: TGTGCCAGCAGTTTTTTCGATGAGCAGTTCTTC. Its translation is CASSFFDEQFF. This chain connects TRBV12-3 or TRBV12-4 to TRBJ2-1, with D unresolved. The CDR3 sequence is 11 residues long. The germline V and J ends were trimmed by 3 bases and 8 bases, with 5 bases remaining between them.

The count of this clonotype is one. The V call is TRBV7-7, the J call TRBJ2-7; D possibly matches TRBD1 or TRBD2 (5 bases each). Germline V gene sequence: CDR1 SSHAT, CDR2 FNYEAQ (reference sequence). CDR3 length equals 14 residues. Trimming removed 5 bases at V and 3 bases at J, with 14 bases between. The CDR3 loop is CASSPGRLSYEQYF. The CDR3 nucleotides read TGTGCCAGCAGCCCGGGACGGTTAAGCTACGAGCAGTACTTC.

The chain's CDR3 is CASSQRTSGRRENEQYF. The CDR3 DNA sequence: TGTGCCAGCAGCCAGAGGACTAGCGGGAGAAGGGAGAACGAGCAGTACTTC. This rearrangement joins TRBV13 to TRBJ2-7; 13 bases are a match to TRBD2. The CDR3 covers 17 residues. Germline CDR1 PRHDT, CDR2 FYEKMQ (reference sequence). The V and J ends lost 5 bases and 5 bases, in that order; junction bases with no gene match: 12. Full variable domain (missing parts from reference TRBV13 and TRBJ2-7): AAGVIQSPRHLIKEKRETATLKCYPIPRHDTVYWYQQGPGQDPQFLISFYEKMQSDKGSIPDRFSAQQFSDYHSELNMSSLELGDSALYFCASSQRTSGRRENEQYFGPGTRLTVT.

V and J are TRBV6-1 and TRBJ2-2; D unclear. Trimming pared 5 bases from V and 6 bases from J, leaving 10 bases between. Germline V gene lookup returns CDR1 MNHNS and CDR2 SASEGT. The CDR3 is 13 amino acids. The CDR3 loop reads CASSLRAAGELFF. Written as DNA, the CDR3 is TGTGCCAGCAGTTTAAGGGCTGCCGGGGAGCTGTTTTTT.

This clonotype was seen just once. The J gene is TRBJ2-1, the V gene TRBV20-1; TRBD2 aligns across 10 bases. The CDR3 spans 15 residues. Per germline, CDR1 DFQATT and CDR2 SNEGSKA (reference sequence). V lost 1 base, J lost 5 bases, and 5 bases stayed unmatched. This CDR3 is CSARALAGYDNEQFF. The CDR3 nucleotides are TGCAGTGCTAGAGCACTAGCGGGGTATGACAATGAGCAGTTCTTC.

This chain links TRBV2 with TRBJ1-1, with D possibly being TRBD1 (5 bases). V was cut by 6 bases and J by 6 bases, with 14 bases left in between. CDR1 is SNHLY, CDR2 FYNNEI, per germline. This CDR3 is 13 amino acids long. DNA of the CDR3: TGTGCCAGCAGCGGGACGCGGCGCGCTGAAGCTTTCTTT. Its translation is CASSGTRRAEAFF.

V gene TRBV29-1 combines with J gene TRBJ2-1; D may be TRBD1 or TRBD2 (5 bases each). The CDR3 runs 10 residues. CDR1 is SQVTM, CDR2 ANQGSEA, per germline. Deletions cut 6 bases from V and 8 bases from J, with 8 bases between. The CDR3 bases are TGCAGCGTCGGGGCGGATGAGCAGTTCTTC. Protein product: CSVGADEQFF.